This T cell receptor beta chain was captured by sequencing in a study of blood T cell repertoires in COVID-19. Looking at the study overall: Acute and convalescent COVID-19 samples came from the United States, Italy and Spain. Sample material is recorded as cDNA or gDNA derived from T cells, B-cell-depleted T cells, or PBMCs.

Original data processing: It was from reference gene primer amplification that nucleated cell counts were estimated. Produced via immunoSEQ multiplex PCR; TCRdb's table is partial and in-frame only. That table is the source of V, J and clone size, and D and trimming were worked out from the DNA. The data hold 80,000 to 100,000 clones, with roughly nine tenths observed a single time. The sequenced sample consisted of peripheral blood. This clonotype originated in a man between 60 and 75 years old with acute or convalescent COVID-19.

The CDR3 DNA reads as TGTGCCAGCAGCGACAGACCCGGGGACAGCTCTGGAAACACCATATATTTT. This sequence encodes CASSDRPGDSSGNTIYF. J is TRBJ1-3 and V is TRBV9; 7 nucleotides agree with TRBD1. The CDR3 is made up of 17 amino acids. The V segment lost 3 bases and the J segment 0 bases; nucleotides outside the gene matches: 9. CDR1 and CDR2 from the germline V gene are SGDLS and YYNGEE.